This T cell receptor beta chain was obtained from a study of cytomegalovirus exposure and HLA in healthy donors. This clone was detected a few times. The V gene's germline CDR1 is SGHAT and CDR2 FQNNGV. The CDR3 loop spans 15 amino acids. V was trimmed by 5 bases and J by 1 base, leaving 14 bases between them. Primers for the PCR totalled 60 Vbeta and 13 Jbeta. Method: immunoSEQ multiplex PCR; TCRdb's copy keeps in-frame clones and lacks some. Of about 150,000 clones in the sample, under 85% are singletons; the top ten hold 2.5% to 3%. The chain combines TRBV11-2 with TRBJ1-2, with D perhaps matching TRBD1 (5 bases). The material sequenced was PBMCs. The receptor was isolated from a man between 18 and 29 years old in good health and CMV-seronegative. The CDR3 nucleotides read TGTGCCAGCAGCACCAGCGCGGGGCTTAACTATGGCTACACCTTC. Residues: CASSTSAGLNYGYTF.